Following are 27 T cell receptor beta chains from one sample sequenced in a study of blood T cell repertoires in COVID-19. The data were produced by immunoSEQ multiplex PCR, yet TCRdb's version contains in-frame clones alone and is incomplete. The repertoire consists of about 460,000 clones, with about 85% occurring once and the leading ten covering approximately 8.3%. The specimen was PBMCs or T cells enriched from blood (not recorded which). Source of these receptors: a woman aged 55-75 years who had recovered from COVID-19.

V and J are TRBV28 and TRBJ2-5; tentative D call: TRBD1 (6 bases). V dropped 2 bases and J dropped 6 bases, with 10 bases sitting between them. The CDR3 is 13 amino acids. The V gene's germline CDR1 is MDHEN and CDR2 SYDVKM. For the CDR3, the DNA is TGTGCCAGCAGTTTAGTGCAGGGGAAGACCCAGTACTTC. Translated: CASSLVQGKTQYF.

V usage is TRBV7-2 and J usage is TRBJ2-7; TRBD2 matches 14 bases. This CDR3 region has 18 residues. Looked up from germline, CDR1 is SGHTA and CDR2 is FQGNSA. V gave up 2 bases and J gave up 4 bases; unmatched junction bases: 10. The CDR3 protein is CASSLHRLAGGLRYEQYF. CDR3 nucleotide sequence: TGTGCCAGCAGCTTACATAGACTAGCGGGGGGGCTCAGGTACGAGCAGTACTTC.

This chain's CDR3 is CASSLQDSGNTIYF. For the CDR3, the DNA is TGTGCCAGCAGTCTACAGGACTCTGGAAACACCATATATTTT. V usage is TRBV2 and J usage is TRBJ1-3; maybe TRBD1 (5 bases). V was cut by 5 bases and J by 0 bases, with 8 bases left in between. The CDR3 is 14 residues long. CDR1 and CDR2 (germline): SNHLY, FYNNEI.

This chain joins TRBV4-2 and TRBJ2-1; tentative D call: TRBD1 (5 bases). The V gene lost 0 bases and the J gene lost 5 bases, with 11 bases spanning the gap. The germline CDR1 and CDR2 sequences are LGHNA and YNFKEQ. This CDR3 comprises 15 residues. CDR3 region: CASSQDDGAHNEQFF. CDR3 DNA sequence: TGTGCCAGCAGCCAAGATGATGGGGCCCACAATGAGCAGTTCTTC.

The chain links TRBV5-1 to TRBJ1-3, with TRBD1 as a possible D gene (6 bases). The ends were cut back, 5 bases at V and 0 bases at J, with 15 bases in the middle. There are 16 residues in the CDR3. Germline loops: CDR1 SGHRS, CDR2 YFSETQ. The DNA of the CDR3 is TGCGCCAGCAGACAGGGTCAACCGAGCTCTGGAAACACCATATATTTT. Protein: CASRQGQPSSGNTIYF.

The chain recombines TRBV28 with TRBJ1-2; no definite D call. Germline CDR1 is MDHEN and CDR2 is SYDVKM. The CDR3 has 12 residues. V lost 3 bases to trimming and J lost 14 bases, with 16 bases between them. CDR3 residues: CASSFGPSPGTF. CDR3 DNA sequence: TGTGCCAGCAGTTTCGGCCCGAGCCCGGGGACCTTC.

The chain carries TRBV3-1 (or the pseudogene TRBV3-2) and TRBJ2-3; 10 bases fit TRBD1. V shed 4 bases, J shed 4 bases, and the junction held 2 bases outside the gene matches. The CDR3 covers 14 residues. Germline V gene lookup returns CDR1 LGHDT and CDR2 YNNKEL (reference sequence). CDR3 region: CASSRQGAADTQYF. The CDR3, as DNA: TGTGCCAGCAGCCGACAGGGGGCGGCAGATACGCAGTATTTT.

The chain carries TRBV5-1 and TRBJ2-7; D possibly corresponds to TRBD1 (6 bases). The CDR3 extends over 18 amino acids. V lost 0 bases to trimming and J lost 4 bases, with 23 bases between them. Germline CDR1 is SGHRS and CDR2 is YFSETQ. DNA for the CDR3: TGCGCCAGCAGCTTGGAGTCGGGTTCACAGGGAAAGAGGTACGAGCAGTACTTC. This translates into CASSLESGSQGKRYEQYF.

The chain links TRBV7-2 to TRBJ1-1; D unresolved. This CDR3 comprises 12 residues. The V end was cut by 5 bases, the J end by 8 bases, with 12 bases between. Germline V lookup: CDR1 SGHTA, CDR2 FQGNSA. CDR3 in amino acids: CASSTGRREAFF. The CDR3 DNA reads as TGTGCCAGCAGCACGGGTCGGCGGGAAGCTTTCTTT.

The chain employs TRBV11-2 and TRBJ2-7; D is unclear. CDR1 is SGHAT and CDR2 is FQNNGV in the germline V gene. This CDR3 contains 13 residues. V was trimmed by 5 bases and J by 2 bases, leaving 10 bases between them. In DNA, the CDR3 is TGTGCCAGCAGCCGAAGCAACCCCTACGAGCAGTACGTC. It yields the protein CASSRSNPYEQYV.

This chain connects TRBV2 to TRBJ2-5; no definite D call. The CDR3 contains 13 residues. V shed 3 bases and J shed 1 base, with 6 bases lying between them. Looked up from germline, CDR1 is SNHLY and CDR2 is FYNNEI. The CDR3 reads CASSDFSQETQYF. In nucleotides, the CDR3 is TGTGCCAGCAGTGATTTCAGCCAAGAGACCCAGTACTTC.

V is TRBV7-2 and J is TRBJ1-6; D is possibly TRBD1 (6 bases). V lost 6 bases, J lost 6 bases, and 15 bases lay in between. The CDR3 totals 15 residues. Germline-derived CDR1 and CDR2 are SGHTA and FQGNSA. The CDR3, as DNA: TGTGCCAGCAGAGTTACAGGGAGCGGTAATTCACCCCTCCACTTT. Protein product: CASRVTGSGNSPLHF.

The V call is TRBV9, the J call TRBJ1-2; 7 bases line up with TRBD1. CDR3 length: 13 amino acids. Looked up from germline, CDR1 is SGDLS and CDR2 is YYNGEE. After removal of 3 bases from V and 4 bases from J, the junction contained 3 bases not matched to a gene. CDR3 region: CASSGRDSYGYTF. Here the CDR3 DNA reads TGTGCCAGCAGCGGACGGGACAGCTATGGCTACACCTTC.

The chain combines TRBV4-2 with TRBJ1-1, with 7 bases fitting TRBD1. After removal of 4 bases from V and 4 bases from J, the junction contained 18 bases not matched to a gene. Germline V CDR1 and CDR2: LGHNA, YNFKEQ. CDR3 length equals 18 residues. The CDR3 region has the DNA TGTGCCAGCAGCCCCCATTTACAGGGGAAGGGCGGTACCACTGAAGCTTTCTTT. Protein: CASSPHLQGKGGTTEAFF.

V gene TRBV3-1 (or the pseudogene TRBV3-2) combines with J gene TRBJ1-6; tentatively, D is TRBD1 (5 bases). This CDR3 contains 16 residues. Germline CDR1 and CDR2: LGHDT and YNNKEL (reference sequence). V dropped 4 bases and J dropped 6 bases, with 16 bases sitting between them. The CDR3: CASSRRVGRGNSPLHF. The CDR3, as DNA: TGTGCCAGCAGCCGGAGGGTGGGGCGAGGTAATTCACCCCTCCACTTT.

Written as DNA, the CDR3 is TGCAGTGCTAGTGGGCGGGGGAACACAGATACGCAGTATTTT. It codes for CSASGRGNTDTQYF. V gene TRBV20-1 combines with J gene TRBJ2-3, with 7 positions matching TRBD2. Per the germline V gene, CDR1 is DFQATT and CDR2 is SNEGSKA (reference sequence). The length of the CDR3 is 14 residues. With V trimmed by 3 bases and J by 2 bases, 5 bases remained unmatched.

This chain links TRBV11-2 with TRBJ1-2; D might be TRBD1 (6 bases). Germline V gene sequence: CDR1 SGHAT, CDR2 FQNNGV. The length of the CDR3 is 16 residues. V shed 5 bases and J shed 2 bases, with 18 bases lying between them. The CDR3 DNA is TGTGCCAGCAGCCAACAAGCACGGGGGGCAAACTATGGCTACACCTTC. It is translated as CASSQQARGANYGYTF.

The rearrangement joins TRBV6-6 to TRBJ1-6, with 10 bases aligning to TRBD1. Germline values: CDR1 MNHNY, CDR2 SVGAGI (reference sequence). J was trimmed by 7 bases and V by 6 bases; bases with no gene match: 6. This CDR3 is built from 15 residues. The CDR3 spells CASSDRGRINSPLHF. The CDR3 coding sequence is TGTGCCAGCAGCGACAGGGGGCGGATCAATTCACCCCTCCACTTT.

This sequence joins TRBV11-3 and TRBJ2-2, with 8 bases that match TRBD1. V shed 4 bases, J shed 0 bases, and the junction held 4 bases outside the gene matches. In germline, CDR1 is SGHNT, CDR2 YENEEA. The CDR3 contains 16 residues. CDR3 in DNA: TGTGCCAGCAGCTCGCTGGGACAGGCGAACACCGGGGAGCTGTTTTTT. This translates into CASSSLGQANTGELFF.

V and J are TRBV9 and TRBJ2-2, with TRBD2 as a possible D gene (6 bases). The CDR3 extends over 17 amino acids. Per the germline V gene, CDR1 is SGDLS and CDR2 is YYNGEE. The germline V and J ends were trimmed by 0 bases and 0 bases, with 12 bases remaining between them. The DNA for the CDR3 is TGTGCCAGCAGCGTAGGGGGCGGGGCCTCGAACACCGGGGAGCTGTTTTTT. This encodes CASSVGGGASNTGELFF. Supplemented by reference TRBV9 and TRBJ2-2, the full variable domain reads DSGVTQTPKHLITATGQRVTLRCSPRSGDLSVYWYQQSLDQGLQFLIQYYNGEERAKGNILERFSAQQFPDLHSELNLSSLELGDSALYFCASSVGGGASNTGELFFGEGSRLTVL.

The chain combines TRBV18 with TRBJ2-2; no reliable D call. The CDR3 has 13 residues. The V gene lost 5 bases and the J gene lost 7 bases, with 11 bases spanning the gap. In germline, CDR1 is KGHSH, CDR2 LQKENI. The CDR3 coding sequence is TGTGCCAGCTCAGCTCTACCCCACGGGGAGCTGTTTTTT. Translation: CASSALPHGELFF.

This chain joins TRBV30 and TRBJ2-3, with 9 positions matching TRBD2. Unmatched junction bases numbered 12, after V lost 0 bases and J lost 5 bases. Germline CDR1 and CDR2: GTSNPN and SVGIG (reference sequence). The CDR3 runs to 17 residues. Here the CDR3 DNA reads TGTGCCTGGAGTGTACGGCCCGGGACTAGCCATAGAGATACGCAGTATTTT. This gives the protein CAWSVRPGTSHRDTQYF.

The J gene is TRBJ2-2, the V gene TRBV18; maybe TRBD1 (5 bases). V lost 5 bases, J lost 7 bases, and 5 bases lay in between. CDR1 and CDR2 from the germline V gene are KGHSH and LQKENI. The CDR3 covers 11 residues. The CDR3 region is CASSDSGELFF. CDR3 coding DNA: TGTGCCAGCTCAGACAGCGGGGAGCTGTTTTTT. Filled out from reference TRBV18 and TRBJ2-2, the complete variable domain reads NAGVMQNPRHLVRRRGQEARLRCSPMKGHSHVYWYRQLPEEGLKFMVYLQKENIIDESGMPKERFSAEFPKEGPSILRIQQVVRGDSAAYFCASSDSGELFFGEGSRLTVL.

The rearrangement uses TRBV5-4 and TRBJ1-2, with D perhaps TRBD1 (5 bases). The V gene's germline CDR1 is SGHNT and CDR2 YYREEE (reference sequence). CDR3 length: 15 amino acids. The V gene lost 0 bases and the J gene lost 9 bases, with 18 bases spanning the gap. CDR3 DNA sequence: TGTGCCAGCAGCTTGGGTGCAGGGTGGTTAGATAGCTACACCTTC. It translates to CASSLGAGWLDSYTF.

The chain is built from TRBV15 and TRBJ2-1; D might be TRBD1 (5 bases). Germline values: CDR1 LNHNV, CDR2 YYDKDF (reference sequence). The V end was cut by 0 bases, the J end by 6 bases, with 12 bases between. CDR3 length equals 15 residues. CDR3 residues: CATSRDGKGFNEQFF. CDR3 nucleotides: TGTGCCACCAGCAGAGATGGTAAGGGGTTCAATGAGCAGTTCTTC.

This clone was seen more than once but under ten times. The CDR3 loop is CASSAGTENYPGANVLTF. Here the CDR3 DNA reads TGTGCCAGCAGCGCAGGGACAGAGAATTACCCTGGGGCCAACGTCCTGACTTTC. The rearrangement uses TRBV9 and TRBJ2-6; TRBD1 matches at 7 bases. The CDR3 runs to 18 residues. The germline V gene encodes CDR1 SGDLS and CDR2 YYNGEE. The V and J ends lost 3 bases and 2 bases, in that order; junction bases with no gene match: 11.

The chain is built from TRBV19 and TRBJ1-5; D is uncertain. This CDR3 has 13 residues. V was cut by 1 base and J by 5 bases, with 6 bases left in between. The germline gives CDR1 LNHDA, CDR2 SQIVND (reference sequence). CDR3: CASSIVGDQPQHF. The CDR3 DNA reads TGTGCCAGTAGTATAGTCGGGGATCAGCCCCAGCATTTT.